This T cell receptor beta chain was identified in a study of T cell responses to AZD1222 COVID-19 vaccine. The length of the CDR3 is 14 residues. Trimming cost V 4 bases and J 1 base, with 7 bases left between them. Per germline, CDR1 LGHNA and CDR2 YNFKEQ. Assay: immunoSEQ multiplex PCR; the TCRdb copy retains only in-frame clones and omits some. In the table there are roughly 120,000 clones, roughly 90% of which are singletons. Study findings and constraints: Of the AZD1222 recipients, only five to seven were seropositive at baseline.

A note on this clone: Its antigen is undetermined.

The chain couples TRBV4-2 to TRBJ2-2; D is uncertain. This TCR was sampled from an adult in good health. Sequencing was performed on peripheral blood, taken on day 0 of AZD1222 vaccination. This CDR3 reads CASSLSLNTGELFF. DNA of the CDR3: TGTGCCAGCAGCCTTTCGCTGAACACCGGGGAGCTGTTTTTT.